One sample yielded the 6 T cell receptor beta chains listed below, sequenced in a study of blood T cell repertoires in COVID-19. The data were produced by immunoSEQ multiplex PCR, yet TCRdb's version contains in-frame clones alone and is incomplete. The table shows about 81,000 clones, with around 89% occurring only once. The source material was PBMCs or T cells enriched from blood (not recorded which). Receptors were obtained from a woman aged 45-65 years with acute COVID-19.

This clone was recorded a few times. The chain is built from TRBV7-2 and TRBJ1-1; TRBD1 aligns across 7 bases. After removal of 4 bases from V and 5 bases from J, the junction contained 7 bases not matched to a gene. This CDR3 has 14 residues. CDR1 is SGHTA and CDR2 is FQGNSA in the germline V gene. CDR3 in amino acids: CASSWRQGSTEAFF. CDR3 DNA: TGTGCCAGCAGCTGGAGACAGGGCTCGACTGAAGCTTTCTTT.

This rearrangement joins TRBV29-1 to TRBJ1-2; D gene ambiguous. The V end was cut by 6 bases, the J end by 8 bases, with 16 bases between. CDR3 length equals 12 residues. Germline CDR1 SQVTM, CDR2 ANQGSEA. The CDR3 loop is CSVTSSGNGYTF. The CDR3 nucleotides are TGCAGCGTCACTTCGTCGGGTAACGGCTACACCTTC.

The V and J genes are TRBV19 and TRBJ1-5; the match to TRBD1 covers 8 bases. V was clipped by 6 bases and J by 7 bases; unmatched bases: 5. The germline V gene encodes CDR1 LNHDA and CDR2 SQIVND (reference sequence). This CDR3 has 13 amino acids. CDR3 sequence reads: CASSGNRGQPQHF. The CDR3 bases are TGTGCCAGTAGCGGCAACAGGGGGCAGCCCCAGCATTTT.

This clone has a single count. The gene calls are TRBV5-4 and TRBJ2-2, with 13 bases aligning to TRBD2. This CDR3 has 16 residues. The V gene end was trimmed by 4 bases and the J gene end by 7 bases; junction bases not matched to a gene: 7. Germline loops: CDR1 SGHNT, CDR2 YYREEE (reference sequence). The CDR3 protein is CASSQGLAGEGGELFF. CDR3 sequence (DNA): TGTGCCAGCAGCCAAGGACTAGCGGGAGAAGGCGGGGAGCTGTTTTTT.

This rearrangement joins TRBV5-1 to TRBJ1-3; TRBD1 agrees at 10 bases. Germline assignment: CDR1 SGHRS and CDR2 YFSETQ. V trimming: 2 bases; J trimming: 0 bases; junction bases outside the gene matches: 5. The CDR3 loop spans 17 amino acids. CDR3: CASSFSTGGSSGNTIYF. Here the CDR3 DNA reads TGCGCCAGCAGCTTCTCGACAGGGGGCAGCTCTGGAAACACCATATATTTT. Based on the CDR3 plus reference TRBV5-1 and TRBJ1-3, the full variable domain is KAGVTQTPRYLIKTRGQQVTLSCSPISGHRSVSWYQQTPGQGLQFLFEYFSETQRNKGNFPGRFSGRQFSNSRSEMNVSTLELGDSALYLCASSFSTGGSSGNTIYFGEGSWLTVV.

The J gene is TRBJ2-3, the V gene TRBV10-3; a possible D gene is TRBD2 (5 bases). This CDR3 is 15 amino acids long. Trimming cost V 5 bases and J 2 bases, with 14 bases left between them. Germline V lookup: CDR1 ENHRY, CDR2 SYGVKD. CDR3 bases: TGTGCCATCAGTAAGGGAGTGGAGAACACAGATACGCAGTATTTT. This sequence encodes CAISKGVENTDTQYF.